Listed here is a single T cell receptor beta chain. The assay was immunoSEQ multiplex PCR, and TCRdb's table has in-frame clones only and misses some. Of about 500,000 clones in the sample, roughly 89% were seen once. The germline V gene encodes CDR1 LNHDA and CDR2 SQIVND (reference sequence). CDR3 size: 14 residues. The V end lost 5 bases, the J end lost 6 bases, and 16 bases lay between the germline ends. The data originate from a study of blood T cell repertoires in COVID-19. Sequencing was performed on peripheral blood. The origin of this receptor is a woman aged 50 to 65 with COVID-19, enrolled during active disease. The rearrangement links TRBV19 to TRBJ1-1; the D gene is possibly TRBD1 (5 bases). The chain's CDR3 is CASSRDFGRAEAFF. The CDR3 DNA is TGTGCCAGTAGTCGGGACTTTGGCCGTGCTGAAGCTTTCTTT.